Below are 10 T cell receptor beta chains sequenced from a single sample in a study of regulatory T cells in long-lasting Graves disease. The time point is: newly diagnosed GD, antithyroid drugs for less than 3 months. Preparation of the TCR library used RNA extracted from PBMCs. According to the study, TCR beta libraries were built with iRepertoire HTBI primers and CDR3-region Arm-PCR. TCRdb ran MiXCR on the multiplex PCR reads and lists one entry per CDR3 protein. The sample includes around 360,000 distinct CDR3 sequences, roughly 15% seen only once; the top ten take around 20%. The same sample was also used in a study of T cells in Graves' hyperthyroidism and ophthalmopathy.

Sequences were derived from peripheral blood mononuclear cells (PBMCs), sampled at new diagnosis, from a patient treated with antithyroid drugs. The origin of the receptors is a young woman with Graves disease.

This clonotype was counted at least ten times. The chain uses TRBV20-1 and TRBJ2-1, with TRBD1 identical over 10 bases. Unmatched junction bases numbered 9, after V lost 0 bases and J lost 4 bases. Germline V gene data show CDR1 as DFQATT and CDR2 as SNEGSKA (reference sequence). The CDR3 length is 17 residues. CDR3 amino acids: CSARDLGGQGGYNEQFF. CDR3 nucleotides: TGCAGTGCTAGAGATCTTGGAGGACAGGGGGGGTACAATGAGCAGTTCTTC.

Many counts were recorded for this clonotype. The chain couples TRBV20-1 to TRBJ1-4; D is unresolved. Germline-derived CDR1 and CDR2 are DFQATT and SNEGSKA (reference sequence). The CDR3 totals 14 residues. V lost 6 bases, J lost 0 bases, and 11 bases lay in between. CDR3 nucleotides: TGCAGTGCCCGCTGGATGGCAACTAATGAAAAACTGTTTTTT. This translates into CSARWMATNEKLFF.

This chain connects TRBV28 to TRBJ1-6; D remains ambiguous. CDR3 size: 15 residues. Germline assignment: CDR1 MDHEN and CDR2 SYDVKM. V was trimmed by 7 bases and J by 6 bases, leaving 16 bases between them. CDR3 in amino acids: CASIGILVGNSPLHF. CDR3 coding DNA: TGTGCCAGCATCGGGATCTTGGTTGGTAATTCACCCCTCCACTTT. Looking up the rest from reference TRBV28 and TRBJ1-6 gives the full variable domain: DVKVTQSSRYLVKRTGEKVFLECVQDMDHENMFWYRQDPGLGLRLIYFSYDVKMKEKGDIPEGYSVSREKKERFSLILESASTNQTSMYLCASIGILVGNSPLHFGNGTRLTVT.

This clonotype was picked up a small number of times. This chain uses TRBV5-1 with TRBJ2-3; TRBD2 aligns across 11 bases. V shed 4 bases and J 4 bases; nucleotides not matched to a gene: 8. The germline gives CDR1 SGHRS, CDR2 YFSETQ. The CDR3 contains 16 residues. DNA of the CDR3: TGCGCCAGCAGCACACGACTAGCGGGGACAGCAGATACGCAGTATTTT. Translating gives CASSTRLAGTADTQYF.

This clonotype was seen ten or more times. The rearrangement links TRBV2 to TRBJ1-2, with D unresolved. V lost 5 bases and J 8 bases, leaving 12 bases between the germline ends. Germline CDR1 is SNHLY and CDR2 is FYNNEI. This CDR3 has 12 residues. This CDR3 is CASSPATTGYTF. The DNA of the CDR3 is TGTGCCAGCAGTCCGGCCACCACGGGCTACACCTTC.

Of note for this clonotype: A far larger clone lies a single base away; this is likely a read error. The chain joins TRBV11-2 to TRBJ2-7; D is possibly TRBD2 (6 bases). Matching the DNA end better, TRBJ2-1 makes the J call doubtful. The CDR3 contains 18 residues. Germline V gene data show CDR1 as SGHAT and CDR2 as FQNNGV. This CDR3 is CASSLGRLSGPIYNEQFF. As DNA, the CDR3 is TGTGCCAGCAGCTTAGGCCGGTTGAGCGGGCCGATATACAATGAGCAGTTCTTC.

This clonotype occurred once. The chain recombines TRBV28 with TRBJ1-6; D not certain. CDR1 is MDHEN and CDR2 is SYDVKM in the germline V gene. The V gene lost 8 bases and the J gene lost 3 bases, with 14 bases spanning the gap. The CDR3 consists of 15 residues. The CDR3, as DNA: TGTGCCAGCGGCGACGGGGTCTTCTATAATTCACCCCTCCACTTT. Its translation is CASGDGVFYNSPLHF.

This clonotype appeared many times. The J gene is TRBJ2-5, the V gene TRBV2, with D tentatively TRBD1 or TRBD2 (6 bases each). This CDR3 is 18 amino acids long. V shed 5 bases and J shed 2 bases, with 24 bases lying between them. Germline assignment: CDR1 SNHLY and CDR2 FYNNEI. CDR3 nucleotides: TGTGCCAGCAGTAACCTTCGGGGGCGTATAACTCGGCAAGAGACCCAGTACTTC. The encoded protein is CASSNLRGRITRQETQYF.

This clonotype was found many times. The rearrangement joins TRBV28 to TRBJ2-3; D is perhaps TRBD2 (7 bases). V lost 7 bases to trimming and J lost 4 bases, with 21 bases between them. Germline-derived CDR1 and CDR2 are MDHEN and SYDVKM. This CDR3 is 16 amino acids long. The CDR3 DNA follows: TGTGCCAGCAATCCGGGGGGCGGGGTGAACCCAGATACGCAGTATTTT. Protein product: CASNPGGGVNPDTQYF.

The chain couples TRBV6-2 or TRBV6-3 to TRBJ2-3; 8 positions match TRBD2. After removal of 2 bases from V and 3 bases from J, the junction contained 4 bases not matched to a gene. CDR1 MNHEY and CDR2 SVGEGT come from the germline V gene. The length of the CDR3 is 15 residues. This CDR3 reads CASSYNGGATDTQYF. The DNA for the CDR3 is TGTGCCAGCAGTTACAACGGGGGGGCAACAGATACGCAGTATTTT.